The clone carrying this T cell receptor beta chain was seen only a few times. The repertoire was sequenced with immunoSEQ multiplex PCR; TCRdb's copy has only in-frame clones and lacks some. The data contain about 68,000 clones, more than 90% of them singletons. This entry comes from a study of T cell changes during pregnancy in multiple sclerosis. Trimming took off 3 bases at V and 2 bases at J, with 10 bases between the two ends. This CDR3 has 13 residues. Looked up from germline, CDR1 is GTSNPN and CDR2 is SVGIG (reference sequence). The sequenced sample was peripheral blood, obtained in the first trimester of pregnancy. The chain employs TRBV30 and TRBJ2-5; D remains unclear. This sequence originates from a female donor with multiple sclerosis, enrolled in a pregnancy study. The CDR3 nucleotides read TGTGCCTGGAGATCATGGCTGCAAGAGACCCAGTACTTC. Its protein product is CAWRSWLQETQYF.